Below, 8 T cell receptor beta chains from the same sample are listed, as sequenced in a study of cytomegalovirus exposure and HLA in healthy donors. TCRdb's copy holds only in-frame clones and misses some; the assay was immunoSEQ multiplex PCR. The sample has about 240,000 clones, about 86% seen once. Source material: PBMCs. These receptor sequences come from a man between 18 and 29 years old in good health and CMV-seronegative.

The rearrangement uses TRBV11-3 and TRBJ2-5, with D possibly TRBD2 on 5 matching bases. This CDR3 comprises 15 residues. The V and J ends lost 2 bases and 5 bases respectively, with 15 bases between them. Germline CDR1 reads SGHNT; CDR2 reads YENEEA. CDR3 region: CASSLSEGFGETQYF. The CDR3 region has the DNA TGTGCCAGCAGCTTAAGCGAGGGCTTCGGTGAGACCCAGTACTTC.

This chain links TRBV30 with TRBJ2-1; D is undetermined. The V gene lost 4 bases and the J gene lost 8 bases, with 9 bases spanning the gap. Per germline, CDR1 GTSNPN and CDR2 SVGIG (reference sequence). The CDR3 loop spans 11 amino acids. CDR3 bases: TGTGCCTGGACCAAGCTTGATGAGCAGTTCTTC. Protein: CAWTKLDEQFF.

The chain carries TRBV6-4 and TRBJ2-3; D is uncertain. The CDR3 contains 14 residues. Trimming took off 4 bases at V and 4 bases at J, with 12 bases between the two ends. Germline V gene sequence: CDR1 MRHNA, CDR2 SNTAGT. The CDR3, as DNA: TGTGCCAGCAGTGGACCCGTCACAGCAGATACGCAGTATTTT. Its protein product is CASSGPVTADTQYF.

The rearrangement uses TRBV28 and TRBJ2-7, with D uncertain. V lost 5 bases and J lost 10, with 9 bases in between. Germline CDR1 is MDHEN and CDR2 is SYDVKM. The CDR3 is 10 residues long. The DNA for the CDR3 is TGTGCCAGCAGTATTGGCCTTCAGTACTTC. It translates to CASSIGLQYF.

The genes are TRBV14 and TRBJ2-2; 12 bases match TRBD1. The CDR3 length is 18 residues. Germline V gene lookup returns CDR1 SGHDN and CDR2 FVKESK. V trimming: 4 bases; J trimming: 8 bases; junction bases outside the gene matches: 14. CDR3 bases: TGTGCCAGCAGCCCCCTACCGGGACAGGGGGCGCTAGGAGGGGAGCTGTTTTTT. Its translation is CASSPLPGQGALGGELFF.

The chain carries TRBV5-1 and TRBJ2-7, with 9 nucleotides matching TRBD2. Germline CDR1 is SGHRS and CDR2 is YFSETQ. This CDR3 contains 16 residues. The ends lost 0 bases at V and 3 bases at J; junction bases unmatched: 7. The CDR3 DNA reads TGCGCCAGCAGCTTGGCCGCGGTAGCGGGAGACTACGAGCAGTACTTC. Its translation: CASSLAAVAGDYEQYF.

The CDR3 DNA sequence: TGTGCCAGCAGTGAAGGAGTCGGGGGGGCAGATACGCAGTATTTT. The encoded protein is CASSEGVGGADTQYF. The gene calls are TRBV6-1 and TRBJ2-3, with 8 positions matching TRBD2. The V gene end was trimmed by 1 base and the J gene end by 4 bases; junction bases not matched to a gene: 4. This CDR3 has 15 amino acids. Germline values: CDR1 MNHNS, CDR2 SASEGT.

V gene TRBV10-2 combines with J gene TRBJ2-1; 9 bases are a match to TRBD2. J gave up 3 bases and V 6 bases, and 9 bases lay outside the gene matches. This CDR3 has 16 amino acids. Germline CDR1 reads WSHSY; CDR2 reads SAAADI. The CDR3 spells CASSRLPSGIYNEQFF. CDR3 sequence (DNA): TGCGCCAGCAGCCGTTTGCCTAGCGGGATCTACAATGAGCAGTTCTTC.